The 19 T cell receptor beta chains given below trace back to one sample, sequenced in a study of blood T cell repertoires in COVID-19. The repertoire was sequenced with immunoSEQ multiplex PCR; TCRdb's copy has only in-frame clones and lacks some. The table shows hundreds of thousands of clones, with 90% to 95% occurring only once. Sequenced sample: PBMCs or T cells enriched from blood (not recorded which). These receptors were taken from a young woman who had recovered from COVID-19.

The chain employs TRBV24-1 and TRBJ2-1, with a tentative D call TRBD1 (5 bases). Germline V lookup: CDR1 KGHDR, CDR2 SFDVKD. V lost 3 bases and J lost 2, with 16 bases in between. The CDR3 contains 17 residues. This chain's CDR3 is CATSDEVQGGAYNEQFF. CDR3 bases: TGTGCCACCAGTGATGAAGTTCAGGGTGGGGCCTACAATGAGCAGTTCTTC.

The chain uses TRBV2 and TRBJ2-1; 7 bases are a match to TRBD1. The V gene's germline CDR1 is SNHLY and CDR2 FYNNEI. Unmatched junction bases numbered 12, after V lost 10 bases and J lost 0 bases. The CDR3 totals 16 residues. DNA of the CDR3: TGTGCCATACTCCCTCCGGACAGGAGCTCCTACAATGAGCAGTTCTTC. It encodes CAILPPDRSSYNEQFF.

This rearrangement joins TRBV4-3 to TRBJ1-5; D possibly corresponds to TRBD1 (5 bases). The ends were cut back, 0 bases at V and 4 bases at J, with 10 bases in the middle. Germline values: CDR1 LGHNA, CDR2 YSLEER. The CDR3 is made up of 15 amino acids. This CDR3 reads CASSQDLRVNQPQHF. DNA for the CDR3: TGCGCCAGCAGCCAAGATCTCAGGGTTAATCAGCCCCAGCATTTT.

The chain joins TRBV4-3 to TRBJ2-5; TRBD1 agrees at 10 bases. CDR1 LGHNA and CDR2 YSLEER come from the germline V gene. The CDR3 is 17 residues long. V lost 2 bases, J lost 5 bases, and 11 bases stayed unmatched. The CDR3 nucleotides read TGCGCCAGCAGCCAAAGGCTTCCCGGGACAGGGGAGGAGACCCAGTACTTC. This gives the protein CASSQRLPGTGEETQYF.

The sample holds a few counts of this clone. J is TRBJ1-1 and V is TRBV24-1; D gene ambiguous. V was shortened by 3 bases and J by 6 bases, with 7 bases between the two germline ends. CDR1 and CDR2 from the germline V gene are KGHDR and SFDVKD. The length of the CDR3 is 12 residues. Here the CDR3 reads CATSDGGAEAFF. The CDR3 nucleotides are TGTGCCACCAGTGATGGCGGGGCTGAAGCTTTCTTT.

The chain combines TRBV7-2 with TRBJ1-2; 9 nucleotides align to TRBD1. Germline-derived CDR1 and CDR2 are SGHTA and FQGNSA. The CDR3 spans 14 residues. The ends lost 4 bases at V and 7 bases at J; junction bases unmatched: 7. The CDR3 DNA reads as TGTGCCAGCAGCTCGGTACAGGGGGCCGGTGGCTACACCTTC. Translated: CASSSVQGAGGYTF. The full variable domain, rest sourced from reference TRBV7-2 and TRBJ1-2, is GAGVSQSPSNKVTEKGKDVELRCDPISGHTALYWYRQSLGQGLEFLIYFQGNSAPDKSGLPSDRFSAERTGGSVSTLTIQRTQQEDSAVYLCASSSVQGAGGYTFGSGTRLTVV.

The rearrangement uses TRBV9 and TRBJ1-6, with TRBD1 matching over 8 bases. The CDR3 runs to 16 residues. In germline, CDR1 is SGDLS, CDR2 YYNGEE. With 3 bases clipped from V and 7 bases from J, the junction kept 9 bases outside the gene matches. DNA of the CDR3: TGTGCCAGCAGCGGGATCCGACAGGGGCGGAATTCACCCCTCCACTTT. Translated: CASSGIRQGRNSPLHF.

The chain carries TRBV30 and TRBJ1-5, with TRBD1 matching 7 bases. The CDR3 sequence is 15 residues long. CDR1 and CDR2 (germline): GTSNPN, SVGIG (reference sequence). V dropped 3 bases and J dropped 7; count of bases not matched to a gene: 12. CDR3 protein: CAWRTVRGFWQPQHF. CDR3 in DNA: TGTGCCTGGAGAACGGTCAGGGGGTTTTGGCAGCCCCAGCATTTT.

V is TRBV7-2 and J is TRBJ1-2; 7 bases agree with TRBD1. V trimming: 5 bases; J trimming: 7 bases; junction bases outside the gene matches: 7. Germline CDR1 and CDR2: SGHTA and FQGNSA. CDR3 length: 13 amino acids. CDR3 residues: CASSVDRVSGYTF. CDR3 DNA sequence: TGTGCCAGCAGCGTTGACAGGGTCTCTGGCTACACCTTC.

This CDR3 is CASSPVLAAYNEQFF. CDR3 bases: TGTGCCAGCAGCCCCGTACTAGCGGCGTACAATGAGCAGTTCTTC. The chain has TRBV7-3 and TRBJ2-1; 8 nucleotides align to TRBD2. J gave up 4 bases and V 5 bases, and 7 bases lay outside the gene matches. From germline, CDR1 is SGHTA and CDR2 FQGTGA. This CDR3 comprises 15 residues.

This chain links TRBV4-1 with TRBJ1-3; 8 bases align to TRBD1. The CDR3 is made up of 19 amino acids. Germline-derived CDR1 and CDR2 are MGHRA and YSYEKL. V trimming: 2 bases; J trimming: 1 base; junction bases outside the gene matches: 13. The CDR3 protein is CASSQFVTGQGRSGNTIYF. The CDR3 coding sequence is TGCGCCAGCAGCCAATTCGTCACTGGACAGGGAAGATCTGGAAACACCATATATTTT.

In its sample, this clone was seen a few times. This chain links TRBV18 with TRBJ1-5; TRBD1 matches at 8 bases. Germline CDR1 is KGHSH and CDR2 is LQKENI. CDR3 length: 15 residues. V lost 6 bases and J lost 1; bases outside the gene matches: 5. The CDR3 sequence: CASSPGGQSNQPQHF. The CDR3 DNA reads TGTGCCAGCTCCCCAGGGGGCCAGAGCAATCAGCCCCAGCATTTT.

This clone is judged medium-sized. The chain employs TRBV7-8 and TRBJ2-7, with TRBD2 matching 8 bases. The ends lost 2 bases at V and 0 bases at J; junction bases unmatched: 9. CDR1 and CDR2 from the germline V gene are SGHVS and FQNEAQ. The CDR3 contains 17 residues. In DNA form, the CDR3 reads TGTGCCAGCAGCTTACCGAGGCGGGAGGCCTCCTCCTACGAGCAGTACTTC. Amino acid sequence: CASSLPRREASSYEQYF.

The gene calls are TRBV19 and TRBJ1-4; TRBD1 matches 7 bases. V was clipped by 7 bases and J by 7 bases; unmatched bases: 12. CDR3 length equals 15 residues. Per the germline V gene, CDR1 is LNHDA and CDR2 is SQIVND (reference sequence). CDR3 region: CASTGRERGLEKLFF. CDR3 sequence (DNA): TGTGCCAGTACGGGCAGGGAAAGGGGGCTTGAAAAACTGTTTTTT.

In this sample, this clone turned up a few times. The chain recombines TRBV19 with TRBJ2-2, with D unclear. Germline assignment: CDR1 LNHDA and CDR2 SQIVND (reference sequence). The length of the CDR3 is 13 residues. V dropped 5 bases and J dropped 5 bases, with 9 bases sitting between them. CDR3 coding DNA: TGTGCCAGTAGTGACGGGTGGACCGGGGAGCTGTTTTTT. It specifies CASSDGWTGELFF.

J is TRBJ2-5 and V is TRBV5-1; D perhaps matches TRBD1 (7 bases). The ends were cut back, 0 bases at V and 4 bases at J, with 16 bases in the middle. This CDR3 is 16 amino acids long. CDR1 and CDR2 (germline): SGHRS, YFSETQ. The CDR3 DNA reads TGCGCCAGCAGCTTGGAGCGGGCAGGGGGACGAGAGACCCAGTACTTC. Its protein is CASSLERAGGRETQYF. The whole variable domain, filled in from reference TRBV5-1 and TRBJ2-5, reads KAGVTQTPRYLIKTRGQQVTLSCSPISGHRSVSWYQQTPGQGLQFLFEYFSETQRNKGNFPGRFSGRQFSNSRSEMNVSTLELGDSALYLCASSLERAGGRETQYFGPGTRLLVL.

The chain links TRBV29-1 to TRBJ2-5; no clear D. The CDR3 contains 13 residues. Germline lookup yields CDR1 SQVTM and CDR2 ANQGSEA. Trimming shortened V by 4 bases and J by 2 bases, and 11 bases separated the two germline ends. The CDR3 DNA reads TGCAGCGTTGGGCAGACACCGCAAGAGACCCAGTACTTC. It yields the protein CSVGQTPQETQYF.

The chain uses TRBV9 and TRBJ1-1, with TRBD1 as a possible D gene (6 bases). V dropped 0 bases and J dropped 10 bases, with 19 bases sitting between them. The CDR3 length is 15 residues. Germline V gene sequence: CDR1 SGDLS, CDR2 YYNGEE. The CDR3 sequence: CASSVVHRVREGAFF. In DNA form, the CDR3 reads TGTGCCAGCAGCGTAGTTCACAGGGTAAGAGAAGGAGCTTTCTTT. The full variable domain, completed using reference TRBV9 and TRBJ1-1, is DSGVTQTPKHLITATGQRVTLRCSPRSGDLSVYWYQQSLDQGLQFLIQYYNGEERAKGNILERFSAQQFPDLHSELNLSSLELGDSALYFCASSVVHRVREGAFFGQGTRLTVV.

The chain carries TRBV19 and TRBJ1-1; 7 positions match TRBD1. CDR3 length equals 15 residues. The V and J ends lost 5 bases and 1 base, in that order; junction bases with no gene match: 7. Per the germline V gene, CDR1 is LNHDA and CDR2 is SQIVND (reference sequence). This CDR3 reads CASSSWTGQNTEAFF. In nucleotides, the CDR3 is TGTGCCAGTAGTTCTTGGACAGGACAGAACACTGAAGCTTTCTTT.